This TCR beta chain was sequenced in a study of T cell changes during pregnancy in multiple sclerosis. Assay used: immunoSEQ multiplex PCR; TCRdb lists only in-frame clones, some missing. The sample carries roughly 110,000 clones, 91% recorded once. After removal of 3 bases from V and 0 bases from J, the junction contained 15 bases not matched to a gene. In germline, CDR1 is SEHNR, CDR2 FQNEAQ (reference sequence). This CDR3 region has 19 residues. Sequenced material: peripheral blood, taken before pregnancy. The source of this sequence is a female donor with multiple sclerosis, enrolled in a pregnancy study. The rearrangement uses TRBV7-9 and TRBJ2-3, with 7 positions matching TRBD2. CDR3 in amino acids: CASSLRSGGSIRSTDTQYF. In nucleotides, the CDR3 is TGTGCCAGCAGCTTGCGTTCCGGGGGGTCTATAAGAAGCACAGATACGCAGTATTTT.